This is a list of T cell receptor beta chains from one sample in a study of naive CD8 T cells in extremely preterm neonates. The data were produced by immunoSEQ multiplex PCR, yet TCRdb's version contains in-frame clones alone and is incomplete. The sample shows under 6,000 clones, over 95% of them seen only once. The sample comprised naive CD8+ T cells from blood. Source of these receptors: a human donor in good health. Both conserved end residues are part of each CDR3. D genes are given only for firm matches. A row's size may be missing; if present it is once, few, many or a size class.

clone_size d_call j_call v_call cdr3_nt cdr3_aa
. . TRBJ2-1 TRBV27 TGTGCCAGCAGTATGAGCTCCTACAATGAGCAGTTCTTC CASSMSSYNEQFF
. TRBD1 TRBJ2-7 TRBV6-5 TGTGCCAGCATCCCGACAGGGTCGTCCTACGAGCAGTACTTC CASIPTGSSYEQYF
. TRBD1 TRBJ1-5 TRBV28 TGTGCCAGCAGTTCCCGAGCCCGGGACAGGGTTAGCAATCAGCCCCAGCATTTT CASSSRARDRVSNQPQHF
. . TRBJ1-3 TRBV10-1 TGCGCCAGCAGTGAGTCTCCACTGATCTCTGGAAACACCATATATTTT CASSESPLISGNTIYF
. . TRBJ2-5 TRBV7-2 TGTGCCAGCAGCTTAGAACCAGCGACAGAGACCCAGTACTTC CASSLEPATETQYF
. . TRBJ2-1 TRBV15 TGTGCCACCAGCCCCAGCGTGACCTACAATGAGCAGTTCTTC CATSPSVTYNEQFF
. TRBD1 TRBJ2-5 TRBV9 TGTGCCAGCAGCGTTGACAGGGGAAGAGGAGAGACCCAGTACTTC CASSVDRGRGETQYF
. . TRBJ1-1 TRBV4-2 TGTGCCAGCAGCCGCACAGGTAGAAGACCTGAAGCTTTCTTT CASSRTGRRPEAFF
. TRBD1 TRBJ1-1 TRBV5-1 TGCGCCAGCAGCTTGGGACAGGGTATGACTGAAGCTTTCTTT CASSLGQGMTEAFF
. TRBD1 TRBJ2-1 TRBV5-1 TGCGCCAGCAGCTTGGGGACAGGGCCAAATGAGCAGTTCTTC CASSLGTGPNEQFF
. . TRBJ1-1 TRBV4-1 TGCGCCAGCAGCCAAGTGGGGCAGGGCCTCACTGAAGCTTTCTTT CASSQVGQGLTEAFF
. . TRBJ2-5 TRBV12-2 TGTGCAAGTCGCTTAGAAGCAGCGGGGCCCACGGGGGAGCAGTACTTC CASRLEAAGPTGEQYF
once TRBD1 TRBJ1-5 TRBV6-1 TGTGCCAGCAGTGATACGACAGGGGGTTTTACTAATCAGCCCCAGCATTTT CASSDTTGGFTNQPQHF
. . TRBJ2-4 TRBV2 TGTGCCAGCAGTGACGAGGGGGGGGACATTCAGTACTTC CASSDEGGDIQYF
. . TRBJ1-2 TRBV29-1 TGCAGCGTTGAAAGGGGCCGCGGGGGCGGCTATGGCTACACCTTC CSVERGRGGGYGYTF
. . TRBJ2-7 TRBV28 TGTGCCAGCAGTTTACCCGCAGGCGGACTTGGCTACGAGCAGTACTTC CASSLPAGGLGYEQYF
. . TRBJ1-1 TRBV6-6 TGTGCCAGCAGTTACTCGAGGGGGAATGAGGCTGAAGCTTTCTTT CASSYSRGNEAEAFF
. TRBD1 TRBJ1-5 TRBV27 TGTGCCAGCAGTTTCGGGACAGGGCGCAATCAGCCCCAGCATTTT CASSFGTGRNQPQHF
. TRBD1 TRBJ1-1 TRBV18 TGTGCCAGCTCAAGAAGCACAGGGGGTTTCTTT CASSRSTGGFF
. TRBD2 TRBJ2-1 TRBV19 TGTGCCAGTAGCCCCCCCCGGGAGGGAGCCTACAATGAGCAGTTCTTC CASSPPREGAYNEQFF
. TRBD2 TRBJ2-1 TRBV19 TGTGCCAGTAGTATAGTTTATAGCGGGACGTTAGTGAATGAGCAGTTCTTC CASSIVYSGTLVNEQFF
. TRBD1 TRBJ1-2 TRBV27 TGTGCCAGCCGTGGACAGGGGCATTTTGGCTACACCTTC CASRGQGHFGYTF
. TRBD1 TRBJ1-2 TRBV28 TGTGCCAGCAGTTTGGCCCCGCAGGGGGCTGGTGGCTACACCTTC CASSLAPQGAGGYTF
. . TRBJ1-5 TRBV9 TGTGCCAGCAGCGAGGAGGGGACCAATCAGCCCCAGCATTTT CASSEEGTNQPQHF
. . TRBJ2-7 TRBV13 TGTGCCAGCAGCTTAGTAGGAGGGGTCAAAGGGGGAACCAGCGGGAACTCCTACGAGCAGTACTTC CASSLVGGVKGGTSGNSYEQYF
. TRBD1 TRBJ1-4 TRBV19 TGTGCCAGTAGTACGGGACAGGGAGCAACTAATGAAAAACTGTTTTTT CASSTGQGATNEKLFF
. . TRBJ2-5 TRBV7-9 TGTGCCAGCAGCTTAGGGACAGCGAGTACCCAGTACTTC CASSLGTASTQYF
. . TRBJ1-2 TRBV6-1 TGTGCCAGCAAGGGGATGGGGGGGCTCGGCTATGGCTACACCTTC CASKGMGGLGYGYTF
. . TRBJ1-1 TRBV25-1 TGTGCCAGCACTCCGACAGGTTCAACTGAAGCTTTCTTT CASTPTGSTEAFF
. TRBD1 TRBJ1-2 TRBV6-6 TGTGCCAGCAGTTATGGGGGGACAGTCTATGGCTACACCTTC CASSYGGTVYGYTF
. . TRBJ1-4 TRBV11-3 TGTGCCAGCAGAGGGGAGGCGGCGGAAAAACTGTTTTTT CASRGEAAEKLFF
. TRBD2 TRBJ2-7 TRBV5-1 TGCGCCAGCAGCCCCTCTAGCGGGAGTTCCTACGAGCAGTACTTC CASSPSSGSSYEQYF
. TRBD1 TRBJ2-2 TRBV6-5 TGTGCCAGCGGACAGGACGGGACCGGGGAGCTGTTTTTT CASGQDGTGELFF
. . TRBJ1-2 TRBV25-1 TGTGCCAGCAGTGCTGGGTTTCAGGATGGCTACACCTTC CASSAGFQDGYTF
. . TRBJ1-1 TRBV7-9 TGTGCCAGCAGCTTCGGGGGGGGGAACACTGAAGCTTTCTTT CASSFGGGNTEAFF
. TRBD2 TRBJ2-7 TRBV7-3 TGTGCCAGCAGCCTTGGACTAGCGGGAGACGAGCAGTACTTC CASSLGLAGDEQYF
. TRBD1 TRBJ1-5 TRBV6-5 TGTGCCAGCGGAACAGGGGGATTAGGCAATCAGCCCCAGCATTTT CASGTGGLGNQPQHF
. . TRBJ1-4 TRBV27 TGTGCCAGATCACTCGGACAGCATAATGAAAAACTGTTTTTT CARSLGQHNEKLFF
. TRBD2 TRBJ2-7 TRBV7-9 TGTGCCAGCAGCTTAGAAGCTAGCGGACGTAGGGAGCAGTACTTC CASSLEASGRREQYF
. TRBD2 TRBJ2-7 TRBV19 TGTGCCAGTAGTACTGGACTAGGGTACGAGCAGTACTTC CASSTGLGYEQYF
. . TRBJ1-5 TRBV12-2 TGTGCAAGTCGCCCGCAACAGGCTAATCAGCCCCAGCATTTT CASRPQQANQPQHF
. TRBD1 TRBJ2-5 TRBV7-2 TGTGCCAGCAGCTTAGCCAGGGGGCATGGCCAAGAGACCCAGTACTTC CASSLARGHGQETQYF
. . TRBJ2-5 TRBV11-2 TGTGCCAGCAGCTCCCCCAAGTACTTC CASSSPKYF
. . TRBJ1-4 TRBV19 TGTGCCACTCCGCTAATCCGGGGGAAACTGTTTTTT CATPLIRGKLFF
. . TRBJ1-4 TRBV5-6 TGTGCCAGCAGCTTGGGTGGTTCTAGGGAAAAACTGTTTTTT CASSLGGSREKLFF
. TRBD1 TRBJ2-4 TRBV4-3 TGCGCCAGCAGCCAAGATTTAACAGGGGTTTTTTCGGACATTCAGTACTTC CASSQDLTGVFSDIQYF
. . TRBJ2-2 TRBV7-9 TGTGCCAGCAGCTTCAGGGAACCAAACACCGGGGAGCTGTTTTTT CASSFREPNTGELFF
. TRBD2 TRBJ2-5 TRBV7-2 TGTGCCAGCAGCTACTTACTAGCGGGAGGGCCCCGCGAGACCCAGTACTTC CASSYLLAGGPRETQYF
. . TRBJ2-7 TRBV7-7 TGTGCTAGCAGCCAGTCCGTAGGACAGAACTACGAGCAGTACTTC CASSQSVGQNYEQYF
. TRBD2 TRBJ2-5 TRBV7-3 TGTGCCAGCAGCTTAATGGCGGGAGGGCGGGAGACCCAGTACTTC CASSLMAGGRETQYF
. TRBD2 TRBJ2-3 TRBV10-2 TGCGCCAGCCGAGGCCTAGCGGGAGCGGATGCAGATACGCAGTATTTT CASRGLAGADADTQYF
. . TRBJ2-3 TRBV27 TGTGCCAGCAGTTTAGTACGGGAGAGGACAGATACGCAGTATTTT CASSLVRERTDTQYF
. . TRBJ2-1 TRBV2 TGTGCCAGCAGTGACACGGATGAGCAGTTCTTC CASSDTDEQFF
. TRBD2 TRBJ2-3 TRBV9 TGTGCCAGCAGCCCGGGGACTAGCGGCACAGATACGCAGTATTTT CASSPGTSGTDTQYF
. . TRBJ1-5 TRBV7-9 TGTGCCAGCAGCTCAGACGAGACAGCAGATCAGCCCCAGCATTTT CASSSDETADQPQHF